This T cell receptor (beta chain) is from a study of CD8 T cells in ankylosing spondylitis. MiXCR, applied by TCRdb to the 5' RACE reads, yields one record per CDR3 protein. This table holds under 300,000 distinct CDR3 sequences, around 7.8% found once. This clonotype was picked up a small number of times. The clonotype was recovered from a male donor with ankylosing spondylitis or in good health (not recorded which). The source material was blood, either unsorted or a sorted T cell fraction (not recorded which).

The DNA of the CDR3 is TGTGCCAGCAGCTTTCCCGGGCCCTATGGCTACACCTTC. Translated: CASSFPGPYGYTF. V usage is TRBV7-9 and J usage is TRBJ1-2; D gene uncertain. Trimming removed 3 bases at V and 4 bases at J, with 9 bases between. CDR1 SEHNR and CDR2 FQNEAQ come from the germline V gene (reference sequence). The CDR3 has 13 amino acids.